This passage covers 7 T cell receptor beta chains from one sample sequenced in a study of HIV-infected patients and healthy controls. Follow-up blood was drawn about 14 weeks, roughly three months, after antiretroviral therapy began. No cell fractionation was done, so the repertoire covers all unsorted peripheral blood T cells. Around 450 ng RNA was reverse transcribed with alpha and beta constant-region primers. Separate chain-specific third strand synthesis with multiplexing indices produced the alpha and beta libraries. TCRdb re-called the 5' RACE reads with MiXCR, one entry per CDR3 protein. The sample shows 6,400 or so distinct CDR3 sequences, about 10% of them seen only once. The sample consisted of blood, taken during antiretroviral therapy. The source is an adult with HIV infection.

The rearrangement uses TRBV12-3 or TRBV12-4 and TRBJ1-1; possibly TRBD1 for D (5 bases). The CDR3 has 14 amino acids. Trimming removed 3 bases at V and 1 base at J, with 9 bases between. CDR3 amino acids: CASSFQGRNTEAFF. The CDR3 nucleotides are TGTGCCAGCAGTTTCCAGGGAAGGAACACTGAAGCTTTCTTT.

This clonotype has ten or more counts. V and J are TRBV20-1 and TRBJ1-1; TRBD1 might be the D (6 bases). The CDR3 spans 13 residues. V was trimmed by 3 bases and J by 7 bases, leaving 15 bases between them. The germline V gene encodes CDR1 DFQATT and CDR2 SNEGSKA (reference sequence). The CDR3 protein is CSASPGVLSEAFF. DNA for the CDR3: TGCAGTGCTAGCCCAGGGGTTCTGAGTGAAGCTTTCTTT.

This chain connects TRBV11-1 to TRBJ2-7; 7 bases fit TRBD1. This CDR3 has 13 residues. CDR1 and CDR2 from the germline V gene are SGHAT and FQDESV (reference sequence). V shed 5 bases and J 3 bases; nucleotides not matched to a gene: 4. The CDR3 DNA sequence: TGTGCCAGCAGCACCGGGACAGTCTACGAGCAGTACTTC. Amino acid sequence: CASSTGTVYEQYF.

Within the sample, this clonotype is medium-sized. The CDR3 sequence: CASTPSLGGRYPYEQYF. For the CDR3, the DNA is TGTGCCAGCACCCCCTCATTAGGGGGTCGATACCCCTACGAGCAGTACTTC. The V gene is TRBV6-6, the J gene TRBJ2-7; possibly TRBD1 for D (6 bases). The CDR3 has 17 residues. V lost 7 bases and J lost 2, with 24 bases in between. CDR1 is MNHNY and CDR2 is SVGAGI in the germline V gene (reference sequence).

This clonotype is medium-sized (0.01 to 0.1%). The chain carries TRBV20-1 and TRBJ2-5, with 7 bases fitting TRBD2. The CDR3 contains 13 residues. In germline, CDR1 is DFQATT, CDR2 SNEGSKA (reference sequence). The J segment lost 2 bases and the V segment lost 6 bases, leaving 6 bases of the junction unmatched. The CDR3 loop is CSAQQRGQETQYF. In nucleotides, the CDR3 is TGCAGTGCCCAGCAGCGGGGACAAGAGACCCAGTACTTC.

This clonotype qualifies as large. The CDR3 sequence: CASSSDANTEAFF. The CDR3 DNA reads as TGTGCCAGCAGCTCCGACGCAAACACTGAAGCTTTCTTT. The chain links TRBV13 to TRBJ1-1; the D is unclear. Trimming shortened V by 4 bases and J by 2 bases, and 8 bases separated the two germline ends. The CDR3 consists of 13 residues. CDR1 and CDR2 from the germline V gene are PRHDT and FYEKMQ (reference sequence).

In this sample, this clonotype is medium-sized. The rearrangement links TRBV5-1 to TRBJ2-1, with D perhaps matching TRBD2 (5 bases). V lost 2 bases, J lost 5 bases, and 14 bases lay in between. Germline values: CDR1 SGHRS, CDR2 YFSETQ. This CDR3 contains 15 residues. CDR3: CASSFRLASHNEQFF. The CDR3 nucleotides are TGCGCCAGCAGCTTCAGGCTAGCTTCACACAATGAGCAGTTCTTC.